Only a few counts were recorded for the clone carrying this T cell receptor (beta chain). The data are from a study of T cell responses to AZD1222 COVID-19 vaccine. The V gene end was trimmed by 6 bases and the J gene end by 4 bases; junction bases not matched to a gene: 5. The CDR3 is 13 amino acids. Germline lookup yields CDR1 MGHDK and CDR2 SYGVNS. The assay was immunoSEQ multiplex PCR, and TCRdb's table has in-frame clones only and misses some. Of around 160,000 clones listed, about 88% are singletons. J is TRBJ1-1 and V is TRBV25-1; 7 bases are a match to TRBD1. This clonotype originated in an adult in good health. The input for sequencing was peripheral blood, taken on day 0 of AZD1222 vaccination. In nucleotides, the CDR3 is TGTGCCAGCAGGGACAGGAGTGGCACTGAAGCTTTCTTT. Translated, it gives CASRDRSGTEAFF.